This passage covers 2 T cell receptor beta chains from one sample sequenced in a study of regulatory T cells in long-lasting Graves disease. Specified time point: newly diagnosed GD, antithyroid drugs for less than 3 months. Generation of the TCR library employed RNA extracted from PBMCs. Library construction for TCR beta used iRepertoire HTBI primers and Arm-PCR of CDR3 regions. MiXCR was run by TCRdb on the multiplex PCR reads, yielding one entry per CDR3 protein. Of hundreds of thousands of distinct CDR3 sequences listed, 16% are singletons. These same records also appear under a second study, on T cells in Graves' hyperthyroidism and ophthalmopathy.

This specimen consisted of peripheral blood mononuclear cells (PBMCs), obtained at new diagnosis, from a patient treated with antithyroid drugs. These receptors all come from a woman aged 25 to 39 with Graves disease.

Notes on this clonotype: Just one base apart from a much larger clone, this may be a read error. The J gene is TRBJ2-3, the V gene TRBV7-8; D perhaps matches TRBD1 (7 bases). The CDR3 contains 16 residues. The germline V gene has CDR1 SGHVS and CDR2 FQNEAQ. CDR3 sequence (DNA): TGTGTCAGCAGGTCGACCGTCGGAGGGGGCTTTAATACGCAGTATTTT. Translating gives CVSRSTVGGGFNTQYF.

At least ten counts were recorded for this clonotype. V usage is TRBV5-6 and J usage is TRBJ2-1; unclear D gene. Germline-derived CDR1 and CDR2 are SGHDT and YYEEEE. The CDR3 has 12 amino acids. V shed 5 bases and J shed 7 bases, with 10 bases lying between them. CDR3 sequence reads: CASSAASNEQFF. CDR3 coding DNA: TGTGCCAGCAGTGCCGCTTCTAATGAGCAGTTCTTC.